Presented here are 26 T cell receptor beta chains from one specimen sequenced in a study of blood T cell repertoires in COVID-19. Data came from immunoSEQ multiplex PCR; TCRdb stores just in-frame clones and leaves some out. The sample holds 150,000 or so clones, roughly 90% seen once. Sequenced input: peripheral blood. The receptors were sampled from a man aged 55 to 69 with COVID-19, enrolled during active disease.

V usage is TRBV24-1 and J usage is TRBJ2-5; 10 positions agree with TRBD1. Germline CDR1 is KGHDR and CDR2 is SFDVKD. The CDR3 totals 14 residues. With 6 bases clipped from V and 5 bases from J, the junction kept 5 bases outside the gene matches. The CDR3 loop is CATSQTGGSETQYF. CDR3 nucleotide sequence: TGTGCCACCAGTCAGACAGGGGGCAGCGAGACCCAGTACTTC.

This chain uses TRBV27 with TRBJ1-5; 8 nucleotides align to TRBD1. This CDR3 has 15 amino acids. The ends lost 3 bases at V and 6 bases at J; junction bases unmatched: 7. CDR1 and CDR2 (germline): MNHEY, SMNVEV (reference sequence). The CDR3 bases are TGTGCCAGCAGTTTGGGTGGGACAGGTCGTCAGCCCCAGCATTTT. It specifies CASSLGGTGRQPQHF.

V usage is TRBV19 and J usage is TRBJ1-2; D is unclear. The ends were cut back, 0 bases at V and 4 bases at J, with 9 bases in the middle. The germline V gene encodes CDR1 LNHDA and CDR2 SQIVND (reference sequence). This CDR3 contains 14 residues. The chain's CDR3 is CASSIETPLYGYTF. The CDR3 DNA follows: TGTGCCAGTAGTATAGAGACACCACTCTATGGCTACACCTTC.

J is TRBJ2-1 and V is TRBV19; 9 nucleotides agree with TRBD1. This CDR3 comprises 14 residues. CDR1 and CDR2 from the germline V gene are LNHDA and SQIVND (reference sequence). After removal of 3 bases from V and 6 bases from J, the junction contained 3 bases not matched to a gene. CDR3 sequence (DNA): TGTGCCAGTAGTATCGGGACAGGGCTCAATGAGCAGTTCTTC. Amino acid sequence: CASSIGTGLNEQFF.

The rearrangement joins TRBV18 to TRBJ2-7; 8 nucleotides agree with TRBD1. Trimming at V came to 6 bases and at J to 2 bases, leaving 3 bases not matched to a gene. The CDR3 consists of 13 residues. Germline CDR1 is KGHSH and CDR2 is LQKENI. This CDR3 reads CASSGGQAYEQYF. CDR3 bases: TGTGCCAGCTCGGGGGGACAGGCCTACGAGCAGTACTTC.

The sample holds one count of this clone. The rearrangement links TRBV11-1 to TRBJ2-1; tentatively, D is TRBD2 (6 bases). From germline, CDR1 is SGHAT and CDR2 FQDESV (reference sequence). The CDR3 has 16 amino acids. V was cut by 6 bases and J by 0 bases, with 15 bases left in between. The CDR3 sequence is CASSDGLASSYNEQFF. CDR3 nucleotides: TGTGCCAGCAGTGACGGGCTAGCGAGCTCCTACAATGAGCAGTTCTTC.

This clone is a singleton in its sample. The CDR3 nucleotides read TGTGCCAGCACAGTGGGAGGGACATACAATGAGCAGTTCTTC. Translated, it gives CASTVGGTYNEQFF. This chain joins TRBV28 and TRBJ2-1; D perhaps matches TRBD2 (7 bases). Germline V gene lookup returns CDR1 MDHEN and CDR2 SYDVKM. This CDR3 spans 14 amino acids. V was cut by 7 bases and J by 4 bases, with 14 bases left in between.

The V call is TRBV5-8, the J call TRBJ2-7; 9 bases line up with TRBD1. CDR3 length: 14 amino acids. Germline CDR1 SGHTS, CDR2 YDEGEE. V shed 5 bases and J 7 bases; nucleotides not matched to a gene: 10. The CDR3 region has the DNA TGTGCCAGCAGTTATTGGACAGGGGCGGGTGAGCAGTACTTC. Translated: CASSYWTGAGEQYF.

The chain links TRBV11-3 to TRBJ2-1; weak D call: TRBD1 (5 bases). The CDR3 is made up of 17 amino acids. Per the germline V gene, CDR1 is SGHNT and CDR2 is YENEEA. V dropped 2 bases and J dropped 0 bases, with 14 bases sitting between them. Written as DNA, the CDR3 is TGTGCCAGCAGCTTATTCTCAGGGATGGTCTCCTACAATGAGCAGTTCTTC. Encoded protein: CASSLFSGMVSYNEQFF.

This chain joins TRBV6-5 and TRBJ1-2, with D possibly being TRBD1 (6 bases). With 5 bases removed from V and 8 bases from J, the gap between germline ends came to 18 bases. The CDR3 spans 14 residues. Germline assignment: CDR1 MNHEY and CDR2 SVGAGI. The CDR3 coding sequence is TGTGCCAGCAGTACCCCCGGGACACTCAAGGGCTACACCTTC. This gives the protein CASSTPGTLKGYTF.

Only a few counts were recorded for this clone. This chain connects TRBV19 to TRBJ2-7; 8 bases line up with TRBD1. Germline V gene data show CDR1 as LNHDA and CDR2 as SQIVND (reference sequence). This CDR3 has 14 amino acids. With 9 bases clipped from V and 7 bases from J, the junction kept 14 bases outside the gene matches. The CDR3 DNA is TGTGCCAGCTACGCCGGGACAGGTGAAGGAGAGCAGTACTTC. Translation gives CASYAGTGEGEQYF.

This clone appeared a single time. The chain joins TRBV14 to TRBJ2-3; TRBD1 matches 7 bases. V lost 8 bases, J lost 2 bases, and 10 bases stayed unmatched. The CDR3 loop spans 15 amino acids. CDR1 is SGHDN, CDR2 FVKESK, per germline. In nucleotides, the CDR3 is TGTGCCAGCCGACAGGGAAAGGTCCACACAGATACGCAGTATTTT. It yields the protein CASRQGKVHTDTQYF.

Concerning this clone: The junction differs from germline at one of its ends, possibly a read error. This rearrangement joins TRBV4-1 to TRBJ2-7; perhaps TRBD1 as D (6 bases). Germline assignment: CDR1 MGHRA and CDR2 YSYEKL. This CDR3 spans 14 amino acids. CDR3 nucleotide sequence: TGCGCCAGCAGACAAGGCAGGGGCACCTACGAGCAGTACTTC. Protein product: CASRQGRGTYEQYF.

The genes are TRBV27 and TRBJ2-5, with TRBD2 matching 9 bases. V trimming: 3 bases; J trimming: 4 bases; junction bases outside the gene matches: 18. This CDR3 is built from 19 residues. CDR1 is MNHEY and CDR2 is SMNVEV in the germline V gene (reference sequence). The CDR3 reads CASSFSARGTSRGRETQYF. For the CDR3, the DNA is TGTGCCAGCAGTTTTAGTGCCCGCGGGACTAGCAGGGGGAGAGAGACCCAGTACTTC.

The V and J genes are TRBV5-8 and TRBJ2-3; D perhaps matches TRBD1 (6 bases). V was pared by 7 bases and J by 4 bases, with 19 bases between. CDR3 size: 15 residues. Germline CDR1 and CDR2: SGHTS and YDEGEE. CDR3 DNA sequence: TGTGCCAGCGGAACAGGGTTTGTGTTATCAGATACGCAGTATTTT. Amino acid sequence: CASGTGFVLSDTQYF.

Of note for this clone: The junction shows a germline mismatch at one end, possibly a read error. V gene TRBV6-1 combines with J gene TRBJ2-6; tentative D call: TRBD2 (6 bases). From germline, CDR1 is MNHNS and CDR2 SASEGT. CDR3 length: 18 amino acids. The CDR3 bases are TGTGCCAGCAGTGAAACTGTCGCCGGGACTGTTGGGACCAACGTCCTGACTTTC. It is translated as CASSETVAGTVGTNVLTF.

V usage is TRBV4-3 and J usage is TRBJ2-1; D is perhaps TRBD2 (5 bases). Germline loops: CDR1 LGHNA, CDR2 YSLEER. This CDR3 spans 18 amino acids. V lost 0 bases to trimming and J lost 1 base, with 16 bases between them. CDR3 nucleotide sequence: TGCGCCAGCAGCCAAGATTACCGTGGCGGGTTTTCCTACAATGAGCAGTTCTTC. This gives the protein CASSQDYRGGFSYNEQFF.

This chain connects TRBV6-5 to TRBJ1-4; D is uncertain. Germline CDR1 reads MNHEY; CDR2 reads SVGAGI. The CDR3 spans 14 residues. With 6 bases removed from V and 3 bases from J, the gap between germline ends came to 11 bases. The CDR3: CASRHHGSNEKLFF. CDR3 DNA: TGTGCCAGCAGGCACCACGGGTCTAATGAAAAACTGTTTTTT.

This clone was counted once. J is TRBJ1-4 and V is TRBV4-1; D ambiguous. CDR3 length: 14 residues. V was pared by 0 bases and J by 8 bases, with 10 bases between. Germline CDR1 MGHRA, CDR2 YSYEKL. The DNA of the CDR3 is TGCGCCAGCAGCCAAGATAGAGTGGGCGAAAAACTGTTTTTT. It is translated as CASSQDRVGEKLFF.

The J gene is TRBJ2-1, the V gene TRBV29-1; 8 bases match TRBD1. Germline CDR1 is SQVTM and CDR2 is ANQGSEA. CDR3 length: 14 residues. J gave up 4 bases and V 4 bases, and 6 bases lay outside the gene matches. Here the CDR3 reads CSVASGTGYNEQFF. CDR3 in DNA: TGCAGCGTTGCGTCCGGGACAGGTTACAATGAGCAGTTCTTC.

The CDR3 DNA sequence: TGTGCCAGTAGTAGTGGACAGGGCACCTACGAGCAGTACTTC. Translation gives CASSSGQGTYEQYF. The V gene is TRBV19, the J gene TRBJ2-7; 8 nucleotides match TRBD1. CDR1 is LNHDA, CDR2 SQIVND, per germline (reference sequence). J was trimmed by 2 bases and V by 4 bases; bases with no gene match: 4. The CDR3 covers 14 residues.

This chain connects TRBV7-8 to TRBJ1-5, with a weak D call TRBD1 (6 bases). Trimming pared 3 bases from V and 7 bases from J, leaving 19 bases between. The germline V gene has CDR1 SGHVS and CDR2 FQNEAQ. CDR3 length: 16 amino acids. As DNA, the CDR3 is TGTGCCAGCAGCTTCGAGCAGGGGAGTGGGTTGCAGCCCCAGCATTTT. The encoded protein is CASSFEQGSGLQPQHF.

J is TRBJ2-4 and V is TRBV6-1, with 8 bases lining up with TRBD2. The V gene's germline CDR1 is MNHNS and CDR2 SASEGT. The CDR3 length is 17 residues. V dropped 2 bases and J dropped 0; count of bases not matched to a gene: 6. The CDR3 DNA reads as TGTGCCAGCAGTGAACAGAGTAGCGGGGTAGCCAAAAACATTCAGTACTTC. Its protein is CASSEQSSGVAKNIQYF.

The rearrangement uses TRBV28 and TRBJ1-5; perhaps TRBD1 as D (5 bases). The V gene lost 3 bases and the J gene lost 4 bases, with 13 bases spanning the gap. CDR3 length equals 15 residues. Germline V gene sequence: CDR1 MDHEN, CDR2 SYDVKM. This CDR3 reads CASSFGGVGNQPQHF. DNA for the CDR3: TGTGCCAGCAGTTTTGGGGGGGTAGGAAATCAGCCCCAGCATTTT.

The chain joins TRBV28 to TRBJ1-2; D gene ambiguous. The CDR3 totals 12 residues. The germline V gene encodes CDR1 MDHEN and CDR2 SYDVKM. V lost 4 bases and J lost 8, with 11 bases in between. DNA of the CDR3: TGTGCCAGCAGTTCGGTCCCGGGGGGCTACACCTTC. This sequence encodes CASSSVPGGYTF.

The genes are TRBV18 and TRBJ2-1; TRBD1 matches at 10 bases. The CDR3 runs 13 residues. From germline, CDR1 is KGHSH and CDR2 LQKENI. Germline trimming cut 3 bases from V and 7 bases from J; bases unmatched to any gene: 0. DNA for the CDR3: TGTGCCAGCTCACCGGGACAGGGGAATGAGCAGTTCTTC. Its translation: CASSPGQGNEQFF.